Below, 3 T cell receptor beta chains from the same sample are listed, as sequenced in a study of response to subunit inactivated influenza vaccine. TCRdb re-called the RT-PCR reads through MiXCR, storing one row per CDR3 protein. Among more than 500,000 distinct CDR3 sequences listed, about 10% were seen once. Another study also made use of these data, one on T cells expressing NK-cell markers. According to that study: UMIs accompanied the 5'RACE template switching by which TCR beta cDNA was made.

Source: PBMCs from blood, taken on the day of vaccination. These receptors were collected from a man aged 50 to 59 who received an inactivated influenza vaccine.

This chain connects TRBV7-2 to TRBJ2-5, with 14 bases aligning to TRBD2. Trimming removed 5 bases from V and 13 bases from J; junction bases left unmatched: 12. Germline V CDR1 and CDR2: SGHTA, FQGNSA. The CDR3 contains 15 residues. The chain's CDR3 is CASSRGTSGSKKGYF. In DNA, the CDR3 is TGTGCCAGCAGCCGAGGGACTAGCGGGAGCAAGAAGGGGTACTTC.

Concerning this clonotype: At one of its ends the junction is not consistent with the germline gene, which may arise from a read error. This chain links TRBV6-1 with TRBJ1-2; tentatively, D is TRBD1 (6 bases). The germline gives CDR1 MNHNS, CDR2 SASEGT. The CDR3 is 13 amino acids. The CDR3 DNA reads as TGTGCCAGCAGAACAGGACAGAACTATGGCTACGCCTTC. This codes for CASRTGQNYGYAF.

The sample holds a few counts of this clonotype. V is TRBV7-2 and J is TRBJ1-4; D gene unclear. The V end was cut by 1 base, the J end by 5 bases, with 8 bases between. CDR3 length: 14 amino acids. Germline CDR1 reads SGHTA; CDR2 reads FQGNSA. CDR3 in DNA: TGTGCCAGCAGCTTAGGGTCCAGAAATGAAAAACTGTTTTTT. Residues: CASSLGSRNEKLFF.